This TCR beta chain came from a study of blood T cell repertoires in COVID-19. Study-level background: COVID-19 samples, acute and convalescent, were from the United States, Italy and Spain. T cells, B-cell-depleted T cells, or PBMCs provided the cDNA or gDNA that served as material.

CDR1 and CDR2 from the germline V gene are MNHEY and SVGAGI. V was clipped by 7 bases and J by 0 bases, with 6 bases between them. The CDR3 is made up of 12 amino acids. Per the original methods: Estimation of nucleated cell counts relied on the amplification of reference gene primers. Clones were sequenced by immunoSEQ multiplex PCR, and TCRdb holds only the in-frame ones, with some missing. The D gene and trimming were derived from the DNA, and the V and J assignments and clone size from that table. This sample yields some 100,000 clones, of which approximately 90% are seen a single time; about 2.2% belongs to the top ten.

This receptor was taken from a man aged 45-65 years with active COVID-19. The chain links TRBV6-5 to TRBJ2-5; D is ambiguous. Sequenced input: peripheral blood. CDR3 protein: CASTRYQETQYF. DNA of the CDR3: TGTGCCAGCACCAGGTACCAAGAGACCCAGTACTTC.